Each of the 10 T cell receptor beta chains below was sequenced from the same sample in a study of breast tumors, draining lymph nodes, adjacent tissues (dated by TCRdb to about 2016). Library preparation used multiplex PCR. The data were produced on an Illumina HiSeq 2000. The raw public reads went through TCRdb reprocessing: fastp at Q25, MiXCR clone calling, in-frame beta chains kept. Merged by CDR3 protein, the rows form single entries marked with the most common genes and DNA. This sample gives fewer than 150,000 distinct CDR3 sequences in total; over 20% of them show up just once. The ten largest make up over 2% of the sample. Lymph node samples came from the axillary draining lymph nodes of breast cancer patients. The sequencing sample was made of axillary lymph node tissue. These receptor sequences come from a female donor with breast cancer. Some clones in this sample may be carry-over from other donors' samples.

There are a few counts of this clonotype. The gene calls are TRBV19 and TRBJ2-3; 10 bases are shared with TRBD2. Trimming removed 8 bases from V and 6 bases from J; junction bases left unmatched: 11. The CDR3 has 15 amino acids. In germline, CDR1 is LNHDA, CDR2 SQIVND (reference sequence). CDR3 amino acids: CASRTSGYKVDTQYF. CDR3 DNA sequence: TGTGCCAGTCGGACTAGCGGCTATAAGGTGGATACGCAGTATTTT. The full variable domain, with the rest looked up from reference TRBV19 and TRBJ2-3, is DGGITQSPKYLFRKEGQNVTLSCEQNLNHDAMYWYRQDPGQGLRLIYYSQIVNDFQKGDIAEGYSVSREKKESFPLTVTSAQKNPTAFYLCASRTSGYKVDTQYFGPGTRLTVL.

With regard to this clonotype: This may come from a read error, since a much larger clone is one base off. The chain links TRBV13 to TRBJ2-2, with D perhaps matching TRBD1 or TRBD2 (6 bases each). Germline CDR1 and CDR2: PRHDT and FYEKMQ (reference sequence). CDR3 length: 14 residues. This CDR3 reads CASSLDREAGGLFF. The CDR3 DNA reads as TGTGCCAGCAGCTTAGACAGGGAGGCCGGGGGGCTGTTTTTT.

Concerning this clonotype itself: This likely comes from a read error, as the CDR3 has no conserved phenylalanine or tryptophan at its end. V gene TRBV5-1 combines with J gene TRBJ2-7; 7 bases agree with TRBD1. CDR3 length: 16 amino acids. With 3 bases clipped from V and 2 bases from J, the junction kept 11 bases outside the gene matches. The germline gives CDR1 SGHRS, CDR2 YFSETQ. The CDR3 reads CASSSRGHLITYEQYL. In nucleotides, the CDR3 is TGCGCCAGCAGCTCAAGGGGGCACCTTATTACCTACGAGCAGTACCTC.

There are many counts of this clonotype. V usage is TRBV6-5 and J usage is TRBJ1-2; no clear D. V was clipped by 2 bases and J by 1 base, with 17 bases between them. Looked up from germline, CDR1 is MNHEY and CDR2 is SVGAGI. This CDR3 comprises 17 residues. In DNA, the CDR3 is TGTGCCAGCAGTTACGACTTTCGGAGCTACAATAACTATGGCTACACCTTC. It codes for CASSYDFRSYNNYGYTF.

Worth noting for this clonotype: One base away lies a much larger clone, so this may be a sequencing read error. The rearrangement links TRBV19 to TRBJ1-5, with D maybe TRBD1 (6 bases). Germline V gene lookup returns CDR1 LNHDA and CDR2 SQIVND (reference sequence). The CDR3 runs 11 residues. CDR3 sequence: CASSTRTDQRF. The CDR3 bases are TGTGCCAGTAGTACTCGGACAGATCAGCGTTTT.

This clonotype was counted many times. The rearrangement links TRBV6-5 to TRBJ2-7, with D unresolved. This CDR3 region has 13 residues. Germline CDR1 and CDR2: MNHEY and SVGAGI. The V end was cut by 6 bases, the J end by 0 bases, with 9 bases between. CDR3 sequence: CASRGSSSYEQYF. CDR3 nucleotides: TGTGCCAGCAGAGGCAGCAGCTCCTACGAGCAGTACTTC.

There are many counts of this clonotype. The chain uses TRBV10-3 and TRBJ2-3; D could derive from TRBD1 or TRBD2 (5 bases each). CDR3 length: 16 amino acids. Trimming stripped 3 bases from V and 6 bases from J, with 19 bases between. Germline CDR1 ENHRY, CDR2 SYGVKD. In nucleotides, the CDR3 is TGTGCCATCAGTGAATGGGACCCCGCCGGTGATGATACGCAGTATTTT. This codes for CAISEWDPAGDDTQYF.

This chain connects TRBV3-1 to TRBJ2-3, with TRBD2 matching over 9 bases. V was clipped by 1 base and J by 15 bases; unmatched bases: 11. The CDR3 loop spans 14 amino acids. Germline CDR1 is LGHDT and CDR2 is YNNKEL (reference sequence). DNA of the CDR3: TGTGCCAGCAGCCAAGGCTCTAGCGGGACCGCCTCATATTTT. It yields the protein CASSQGSSGTASYF.

This clonotype was seen repeatedly, ten times or more. This sequence joins TRBV2 and TRBJ1-4; 8 bases agree with TRBD1. The germline CDR1 and CDR2 sequences are SNHLY and FYNNEI. CDR3 length: 14 amino acids. With 4 bases clipped from V and 8 bases from J, the junction kept 6 bases outside the gene matches. CDR3 loop: CASSVQGAGEKLFF. The CDR3 DNA follows: TGTGCCAGCAGTGTCCAGGGGGCAGGGGAAAAACTGTTTTTT.

Only one count was recorded for this clonotype. A read error is possible here, since a much larger clone lies one base away. The rearrangement links TRBV27 to TRBJ2-3, with D unclear. V was trimmed by 1 base and J by 2 bases, leaving 10 bases between them. Germline CDR1 and CDR2: MNHEY and SMNVEV (reference sequence). The CDR3 is made up of 15 amino acids. The DNA for the CDR3 is TGTGCCAGCAGTTTATGGCAGAGCAACACAGATACGCAGTATTTT. Its translation is CASSLWQSNTDTQYF.